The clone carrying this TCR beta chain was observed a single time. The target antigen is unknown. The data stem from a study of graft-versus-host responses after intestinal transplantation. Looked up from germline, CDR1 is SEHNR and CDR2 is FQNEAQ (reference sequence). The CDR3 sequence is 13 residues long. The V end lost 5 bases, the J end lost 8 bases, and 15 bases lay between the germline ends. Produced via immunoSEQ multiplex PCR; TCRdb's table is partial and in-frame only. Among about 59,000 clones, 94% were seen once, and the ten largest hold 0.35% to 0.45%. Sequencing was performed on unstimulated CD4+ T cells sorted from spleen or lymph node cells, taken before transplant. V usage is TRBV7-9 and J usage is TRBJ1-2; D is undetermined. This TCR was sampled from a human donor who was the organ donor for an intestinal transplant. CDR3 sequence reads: CASSRLGVYGYTF. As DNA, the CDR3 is TGTGCCAGCAGCCGTTTAGGAGTTTACGGCTACACCTTC.